This entry lists 30 T cell receptor beta chains sequenced from one sample in a study of blood T cell repertoires in COVID-19. Libraries were prepared by immunoSEQ multiplex PCR; TCRdb keeps only in-frame clonotypes and omits some of them. The top ten hold approximately 5.4% of the sample, which has about 160,000 clones, about 84% seen once. Sequenced input: PBMCs or T cells enriched from blood (not recorded which). These receptors came from a man aged 35-49 years who had recovered from COVID-19.

This chain uses TRBV7-2 with TRBJ2-3, with unresolved D. This CDR3 contains 14 residues. V was shortened by 5 bases and J by 3 bases, with 12 bases between the two germline ends. Germline V gene data show CDR1 as SGHTA and CDR2 as FQGNSA. The CDR3 nucleotides read TGTGCCAGCAGCATATACGAGAGGACAGATACGCAGTATTTT. It yields the protein CASSIYERTDTQYF.

This clone was counted between two and nine times. V gene TRBV30 combines with J gene TRBJ2-1; the D is unclear. CDR1 and CDR2 (germline): GTSNPN, SVGIG (reference sequence). The CDR3 runs 16 residues. V lost 1 base and J 0 bases, leaving 13 bases between the germline ends. This CDR3 is CAWSGQAGSSYNEQFF. Here the CDR3 DNA reads TGTGCCTGGAGTGGGCAGGCAGGCAGCTCCTACAATGAGCAGTTCTTC.

The V call is TRBV10-3, the J call TRBJ2-7; D is possibly TRBD2 (5 bases). Germline-derived CDR1 and CDR2 are ENHRY and SYGVKD. CDR3 size: 13 residues. The V and J ends lost 7 bases and 2 bases respectively, with 12 bases between them. DNA of the CDR3: TGTGCCATCACCCGGACTGAAACCTACGAGCAGTACTTC. Translated, it gives CAITRTETYEQYF.

This chain uses TRBV11-2 with TRBJ2-7; 9 bases match TRBD1. Germline CDR1 is SGHAT and CDR2 is FQNNGV. Trimming cost V 0 bases and J 2 bases; bases outside gene matches: 2. The CDR3 sequence is 15 residues long. DNA of the CDR3: TGTGCCAGCAGCTTAGAACAGGGGGCGGCCTACGAGCAGTACTTC. This gives the protein CASSLEQGAAYEQYF.

This clone was picked up one time. The chain links TRBV20-1 to TRBJ2-5; TRBD2 might be the D (6 bases). The CDR3 is 12 amino acids. In germline, CDR1 is DFQATT, CDR2 SNEGSKA (reference sequence). V lost 3 bases and J lost 4, with 9 bases in between. CDR3: CSASPGVETQYF. The DNA of the CDR3 is TGCAGTGCTAGTCCGGGGGTAGAGACCCAGTACTTC.

This rearrangement joins TRBV5-1 to TRBJ1-1; 7 bases line up with TRBD1. With V trimmed by 6 bases and J by 0 bases, 5 bases remained unmatched. Per the germline V gene, CDR1 is SGHRS and CDR2 is YFSETQ. This CDR3 is built from 14 residues. Written as DNA, the CDR3 is TGCGCCAGCAAGACAGGGCCGATGAACACTGAAGCTTTCTTT. This translates into CASKTGPMNTEAFF.

V and J are TRBV5-5 and TRBJ2-7; D gene uncertain. Germline V gene sequence: CDR1 SGHKS, CDR2 YYEKEE (reference sequence). Trimming removed 1 base from V and 0 bases from J, with 14 bases in between. CDR3 length: 16 amino acids. In DNA form, the CDR3 reads TGTGCCAGCAGCTTGAATGGCCCTGCGGCCTCCTACGAGCAGTACGTC. This sequence encodes CASSLNGPAASYEQYV.

The gene calls are TRBV3-1 (or the pseudogene TRBV3-2) and TRBJ1-3, with 9 bases identical to TRBD1. The CDR3 has 16 amino acids. The germline CDR1 and CDR2 sequences are LGHDT and YNNKEL (reference sequence). V gave up 0 bases and J gave up 6 bases; unmatched junction bases: 6. CDR3 DNA: TGTGCCAGCAGCCAAGATAAAGGACAGGGGACAAACACCATATATTTT. Encoded protein: CASSQDKGQGTNTIYF.

The gene calls are TRBV2 and TRBJ1-5; 8 bases fit TRBD1. This CDR3 is built from 14 residues. Germline assignment: CDR1 SNHLY and CDR2 FYNNEI. The junction had 10 bases not matched to a gene; V was cut back by 8 bases and J by 7 bases. The CDR3 loop is CASETGAMNQPQHF. CDR3 bases: TGTGCCAGCGAGACAGGGGCCATGAACCAGCCCCAGCATTTT.

The chain recombines TRBV19 with TRBJ1-5; weak D call: TRBD1 (6 bases). Germline V gene lookup returns CDR1 LNHDA and CDR2 SQIVND (reference sequence). The CDR3 covers 16 residues. V was shortened by 7 bases and J by 2 bases, with 18 bases between the two germline ends. For the CDR3, the DNA is TGTGCCAGTACCCCGTGGGAGGGGGAGGGCAATCAGCCCCAGCATTTT. Protein product: CASTPWEGEGNQPQHF.

The gene calls are TRBV4-1 and TRBJ2-5; no firm D call. Germline CDR1 and CDR2: MGHRA and YSYEKL. This CDR3 contains 14 residues. Trimming left V 0 bases short and J 5 bases short, with 10 bases between. Here the CDR3 DNA reads TGCGCCAGCAGCCAAGATGCAGGATACGAGACCCAGTACTTC. It codes for CASSQDAGYETQYF.

This chain uses TRBV9 with TRBJ2-1, with 7 nucleotides matching TRBD1. The length of the CDR3 is 15 residues. Germline-derived CDR1 and CDR2 are SGDLS and YYNGEE. With 5 bases clipped from V and 2 bases from J, the junction kept 7 bases outside the gene matches. CDR3 in amino acids: CASSPGQFPYNEQFF. Here the CDR3 DNA reads TGTGCCAGCAGTCCGGGACAGTTTCCCTACAATGAGCAGTTCTTC.

The CDR3 region has the DNA TGTGCCAGCAGCTTAGGGGAGTCAAAGGATTCACCCCTCCACTTT. Its protein product is CASSLGESKDSPLHF. This chain joins TRBV7-9 and TRBJ1-6; D is ambiguous. The germline CDR1 and CDR2 sequences are SEHNR and FQNEAQ (reference sequence). This CDR3 is 15 amino acids long. V lost 1 base to trimming and J lost 8 bases, with 12 bases between them.

The CDR3 spells CAWKTGTGSSPLHF. CDR3 in DNA: TGTGCCTGGAAGACCGGGACAGGGAGTTCACCCCTCCACTTT. This chain links TRBV30 with TRBJ1-6, with TRBD1 identical over 9 bases. The V gene's germline CDR1 is GTSNPN and CDR2 SVGIG (reference sequence). The CDR3 loop spans 14 amino acids. V lost 4 bases to trimming and J lost 9 bases; unmatched junction nucleotides: 7.

This clone came up a few times. The chain couples TRBV27 to TRBJ2-2, with TRBD1 as a possible D gene (6 bases). Deletions cut 3 bases from V and 3 bases from J, with 11 bases between. The CDR3 spans 15 residues. CDR1 is MNHEY and CDR2 is SMNVEV in the germline V gene (reference sequence). This chain's CDR3 is CASSLGALYTGELFF. For the CDR3, the DNA is TGTGCCAGCAGTTTGGGGGCACTCTACACCGGGGAGCTGTTTTTT.

Written as DNA, the CDR3 is TGCGCCAGCAGTGAGAGCAGGGGACCGATCTATGGCTACACCTTC. This translates into CASSESRGPIYGYTF. The V call is TRBV10-1, the J call TRBJ1-2; D may be TRBD1 (6 bases). The CDR3 consists of 15 residues. Trimming left V 2 bases short and J 4 bases short, with 14 bases between. Looked up from germline, CDR1 is WNHNN and CDR2 is SYGVQD (reference sequence).

This chain uses TRBV7-2 with TRBJ1-2; 8 bases align to TRBD1. The CDR3 has 14 amino acids. V lost 6 bases and J lost 8; bases outside the gene matches: 11. Germline V gives CDR1 SGHTA, CDR2 FQGNSA. DNA for the CDR3: TGTGCCAGCAGTTGGTCAGGGGGCGCCGGGGGCTACACCTTC. Amino acids: CASSWSGGAGGYTF.

J is TRBJ1-2 and V is TRBV20-1; D ambiguous. The length of the CDR3 is 11 residues. The V end lost 0 bases, the J end lost 8 bases, and 7 bases lay between the germline ends. In germline, CDR1 is DFQATT, CDR2 SNEGSKA (reference sequence). CDR3 sequence: CSAREAGGYTF. The CDR3 DNA reads TGCAGTGCTAGAGAAGCCGGGGGCTACACCTTC.

V is TRBV19 and J is TRBJ1-1; D is unclear. CDR1 and CDR2 (germline): LNHDA, SQIVND (reference sequence). V was cut by 0 bases and J by 5 bases, with 10 bases left in between. The CDR3 totals 14 residues. The DNA for the CDR3 is TGTGCCAGTAGTATAGATTCGGGGAAGACTGAAGCTTTCTTT. Translated: CASSIDSGKTEAFF.

This clone turned up a few times. The CDR3 spells CASSDRGANYGYTF. The DNA for the CDR3 is TGTGCCAGTAGTGACAGGGGAGCTAACTATGGCTACACCTTC. The chain couples TRBV19 to TRBJ1-2, with 8 positions matching TRBD1. This CDR3 has 14 amino acids. Looked up from germline, CDR1 is LNHDA and CDR2 is SQIVND (reference sequence). Losses at the gene ends were 5 bases for V and 0 bases for J; bases not matched to a gene: 2.

The rearrangement joins TRBV19 to TRBJ1-1; D is perhaps TRBD1 (6 bases). The V and J ends lost 3 bases and 3 bases respectively, with 8 bases between them. The CDR3 totals 13 residues. CDR1 LNHDA and CDR2 SQIVND come from the germline V gene (reference sequence). This CDR3 is CASSMQGYTEAFF. The DNA of the CDR3 is TGTGCCAGTAGTATGCAGGGGTACACTGAAGCTTTCTTT.

The V and J genes are TRBV25-1 and TRBJ1-3, with 10 bases identical to TRBD1. J lost 5 bases, V lost 4 bases, and 11 bases had no gene match. This CDR3 spans 17 amino acids. CDR1 MGHDK and CDR2 SYGVNS come from the germline V gene. The CDR3 region is CASSAFTGTGERNTIYF. Written as DNA, the CDR3 is TGTGCCAGCAGTGCGTTTACCGGGACAGGGGAAAGAAACACCATATATTTT.

The V and J genes are TRBV5-1 and TRBJ1-4, with D possibly being TRBD1 (5 bases). In germline, CDR1 is SGHRS, CDR2 YFSETQ. This CDR3 contains 17 residues. V dropped 0 bases and J dropped 5 bases, with 17 bases sitting between them. The chain's CDR3 is CASSLGGRAASNEKLFF. CDR3 nucleotide sequence: TGCGCCAGCAGCTTGGGAGGCAGGGCGGCTTCAAATGAAAAACTGTTTTTT.

The V gene is TRBV18, the J gene TRBJ2-1; 11 nucleotides line up with TRBD1. The CDR3 extends over 17 amino acids. Germline trimming cut 0 bases from V and 2 bases from J; bases unmatched to any gene: 3. Per germline, CDR1 KGHSH and CDR2 LQKENI. The CDR3, as DNA: TGTGCCAGCTCACCACCCCCGGGACAGGGGGCCTACAATGAGCAGTTCTTC. It translates to CASSPPPGQGAYNEQFF.

The rearrangement uses TRBV3-1 (or the pseudogene TRBV3-2) and TRBJ2-2; the match to TRBD2 covers 9 bases. J was trimmed by 2 bases and V by 1 base; bases with no gene match: 2. Germline V CDR1 and CDR2: LGHDT, YNNKEL (reference sequence). The CDR3 has 16 amino acids. As DNA, the CDR3 is TGTGCCAGCAGCCAAGGAGCGGGGGGAAACACCGGGGAGCTGTTTTTT. Translated, it gives CASSQGAGGNTGELFF.

This CDR3 is CASSEQDLMVGYTF. DNA of the CDR3: TGTGCCAGCAGCGAACAGGACCTAATGGTTGGCTACACCTTC. The rearrangement uses TRBV3-1 (or the pseudogene TRBV3-2) and TRBJ1-2, with D possibly being TRBD1 (5 bases). This CDR3 has 14 residues. V lost 5 bases to trimming and J lost 7 bases, with 17 bases between them. Germline assignment: CDR1 LGHDT and CDR2 YNNKEL (reference sequence).

This clone occurred a few times. The genes are TRBV5-1 and TRBJ1-3, with 10 bases lining up with TRBD1. The V and J ends lost 4 bases and 4 bases, in that order; junction bases with no gene match: 5. This CDR3 spans 15 amino acids. Looked up from germline, CDR1 is SGHRS and CDR2 is YFSETQ. Here the CDR3 reads CASSAGTGDGNTIYF. DNA for the CDR3: TGCGCCAGCAGCGCCGGGACAGGGGACGGAAACACCATATATTTT.

V is TRBV6-5 and J is TRBJ1-1; 7 nucleotides agree with TRBD1. The V and J ends lost 5 bases and 0 bases, in that order; junction bases with no gene match: 6. The CDR3 spans 15 residues. Germline V gene sequence: CDR1 MNHEY, CDR2 SVGAGI. The CDR3 protein is CASSPGTAMNTEAFF. The CDR3 DNA reads TGTGCCAGCAGTCCAGGGACAGCCATGAACACTGAAGCTTTCTTT.

The chain has TRBV3-1 (or the pseudogene TRBV3-2) and TRBJ1-1; D possibly corresponds to TRBD1 (6 bases). V was pared by 7 bases and J by 3 bases, with 15 bases between. This CDR3 is 14 amino acids long. Looked up from germline, CDR1 is LGHDT and CDR2 is YNNKEL (reference sequence). CDR3 residues: CASIPSTGHTEAFF. In nucleotides, the CDR3 is TGTGCCAGCATCCCATCTACAGGGCACACTGAAGCTTTCTTT.

This chain links TRBV27 with TRBJ1-6, with a tentative D call TRBD1 (6 bases). The CDR3 has 15 residues. CDR1 and CDR2 (germline): MNHEY, SMNVEV (reference sequence). Trimming stripped 7 bases from V and 10 bases from J, with 20 bases between. CDR3 sequence reads: CASKEQGGIGSPLHF. DNA for the CDR3: TGTGCCAGCAAAGAACAGGGTGGAATAGGGTCACCCCTCCACTTT.